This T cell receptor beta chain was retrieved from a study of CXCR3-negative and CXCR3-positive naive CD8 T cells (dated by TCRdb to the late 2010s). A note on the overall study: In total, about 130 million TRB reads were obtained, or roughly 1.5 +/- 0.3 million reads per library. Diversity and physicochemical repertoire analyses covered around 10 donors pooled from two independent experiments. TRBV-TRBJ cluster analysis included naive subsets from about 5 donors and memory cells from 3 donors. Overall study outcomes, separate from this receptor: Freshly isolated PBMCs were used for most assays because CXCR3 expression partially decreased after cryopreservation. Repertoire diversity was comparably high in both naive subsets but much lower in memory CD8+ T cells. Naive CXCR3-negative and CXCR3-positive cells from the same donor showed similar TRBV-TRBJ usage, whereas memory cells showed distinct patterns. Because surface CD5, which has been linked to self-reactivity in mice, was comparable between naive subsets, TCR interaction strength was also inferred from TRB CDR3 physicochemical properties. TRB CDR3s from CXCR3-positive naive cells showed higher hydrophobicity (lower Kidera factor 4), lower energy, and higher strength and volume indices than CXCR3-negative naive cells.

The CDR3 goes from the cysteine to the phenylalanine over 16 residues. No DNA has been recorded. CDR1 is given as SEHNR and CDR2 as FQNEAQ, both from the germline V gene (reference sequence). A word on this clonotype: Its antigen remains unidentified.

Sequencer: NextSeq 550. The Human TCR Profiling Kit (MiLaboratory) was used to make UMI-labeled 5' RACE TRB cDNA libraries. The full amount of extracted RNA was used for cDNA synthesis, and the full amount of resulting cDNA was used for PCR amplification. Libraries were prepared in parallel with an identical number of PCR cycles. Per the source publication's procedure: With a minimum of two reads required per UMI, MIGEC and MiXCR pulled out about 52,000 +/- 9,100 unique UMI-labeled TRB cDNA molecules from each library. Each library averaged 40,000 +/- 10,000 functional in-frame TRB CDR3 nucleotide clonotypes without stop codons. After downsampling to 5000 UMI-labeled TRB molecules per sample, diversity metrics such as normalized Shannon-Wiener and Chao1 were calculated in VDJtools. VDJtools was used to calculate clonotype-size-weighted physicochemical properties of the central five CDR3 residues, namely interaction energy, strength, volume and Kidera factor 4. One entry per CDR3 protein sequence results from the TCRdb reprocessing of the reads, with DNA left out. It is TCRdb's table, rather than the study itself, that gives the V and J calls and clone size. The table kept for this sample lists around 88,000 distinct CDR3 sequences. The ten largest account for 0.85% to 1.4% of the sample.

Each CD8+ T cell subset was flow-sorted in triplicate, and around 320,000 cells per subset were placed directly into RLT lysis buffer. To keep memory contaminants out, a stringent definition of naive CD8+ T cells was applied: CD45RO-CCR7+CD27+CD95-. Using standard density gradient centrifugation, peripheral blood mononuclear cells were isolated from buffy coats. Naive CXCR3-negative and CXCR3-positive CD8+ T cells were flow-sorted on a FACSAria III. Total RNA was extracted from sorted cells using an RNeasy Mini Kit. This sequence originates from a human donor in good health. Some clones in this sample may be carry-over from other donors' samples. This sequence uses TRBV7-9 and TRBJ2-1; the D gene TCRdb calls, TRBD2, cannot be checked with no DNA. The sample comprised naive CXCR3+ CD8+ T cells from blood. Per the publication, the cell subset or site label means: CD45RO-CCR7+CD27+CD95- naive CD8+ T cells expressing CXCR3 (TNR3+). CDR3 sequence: CASSSLAGGPDNEQFF. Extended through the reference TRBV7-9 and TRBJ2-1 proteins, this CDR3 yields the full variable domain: DTGVSQNPRHKITKRGQNVTFRCDPISEHNRLYWYRQTLGQGPEFLTYFQNEAQLEKSRLLSDRFSAERPKGSFSTLEIQRTEQGDSAMYLCASSSLAGGPDNEQFFGPGTRLTVL.